The 13 T cell receptor beta chains listed next were all sequenced from one sample in a study of CD8+ T cells in alopecia areata. Reverse transcription of extracted RNA yielded cDNA, which provided the sequencing template. The repertoire was sequenced with immunoSEQ multiplex PCR; TCRdb's copy has only in-frame clones and lacks some. The sample has 200,000 to 300,000 clones, none seen only once. Pooled cutaneous lymph node cells were sorted using CD4, CD8alpha, NKG2D, NKG2ACE and other markers. The sequencing sample was made of CD4+ T cells sorted from a lymph node. The receptors derive from a C3H/HeJ mouse with alopecia areata. The mice in this strain carry MHC haplotype H2-k.

This clone was found a few times. The listed genes are named as in mouse. Read coverage stops 4 residues before the CDR3 terminus; the germline J gene supplies the remainder. The gene calls are TRBV31 and TRBJ2-3; possible D gene TRBD1, 6 bases. CDR1 is GKSSPN, CDR2 SITVG, per germline. CDR3 size: 15 residues. V lost 0 bases to trimming and J lost 0 bases, with 10 bases between them. The chain's CDR3 is CAWSLWTASAETLYF. CDR3 DNA, as far as it was read: TGTGCCTGGAGTCTATGGACAGCTAGTGCAGAA. Complete variable domain (other parts from reference TRBV31 and TRBJ2-3): AQTIHQWPVAEIKAVGSPLSLGCTIKGKSSPNLYWYWQATGGTLQQLFYSITVGQVESVVQLNLSASRPKDDQFILSTEKLLLSHSGFYLCAWSLWTASAETLYFGSGTRLTVL.

About this clone: The gene names here belong to mouse. The CDR3 end is not reached by the read, which stops 4 residues before it; the germline J gene fills it in. This sample includes further DNA sequences coding for the same CDR3. This chain joins TRBV5 and TRBJ1-1, with D unclear. CDR1 is LGHNA and CDR2 is YNLKQL in the germline V gene (reference sequence). There are 12 residues in the CDR3. CDR3 loop: CASSQMGTEVFF. CDR3 bases read: TGTGCCAGCAGCCAAATGGGTACA.

This clone has ten or more counts. Gene names are mouse gene names. The CDR3 is cut off 4 residues early in the read; its end comes from the germline J gene. Other nucleotide sequences from this sample produce the same CDR3. The chain links TRBV1 to TRBJ2-7, with D possibly matching TRBD2 (5 bases). Germline values: CDR1 NSQYPW, CDR2 LRSPGD (reference sequence). V lost 0 bases and J 0 bases, leaving 6 bases between the germline ends. The CDR3 has 14 amino acids. CDR3: CTCSADWVSYEQYF. The sequenced part of the CDR3 DNA is TGCACCTGCAGTGCAGACTGGGTCTCCTAT.

This clone came up a few times. Gene names and germline refer to mouse. CDR3 region: CASSDAGQIDTQYF. The sequenced CDR3 bases are TGTGCCAGCAGTGATGCGGGACAGATAGAC. The rearrangement joins TRBV13-1 to TRBJ2-5; 7 bases map to TRBD1. The read comes to an end 4 residues before the CDR3 does, leaving the germline J gene to fill in the end. This CDR3 comprises 14 residues. Per germline, CDR1 NSHNY and CDR2 SYGAGN.

Concerning this clone: Gene names are the mouse ones. The read terminates 4 residues before the CDR3 end, so the remaining end is supplied by the germline J gene. V is TRBV13-2 and J is TRBJ2-1; TRBD2 matches at 8 bases. J lost 3 bases, V lost 2 bases, and 1 base had no gene match. Per germline, CDR1 NNHNN and CDR2 SYGAGS (reference sequence). The CDR3 has 14 amino acids. The CDR3 DNA, read in part, is TGTGCCAGCGGTGAGGGGGGGGCCTATGCT. Protein product: CASGEGGAYA. Given in full, the CDR3 is CASGEGGAYAEQFF.

Note on this clone: Gene names and germline refer to mouse. The read ends 4 residues shy of where the CDR3 ends; the end is completed using the germline J gene. This chain connects TRBV13-1 to TRBJ2-5; TRBD1 might be the D (7 bases). This CDR3 has 14 residues. V was pared by 7 bases and J by 0 bases, with 12 bases between. Per germline, CDR1 NSHNY and CDR2 SYGAGN. Partial CDR3 DNA: TGTGCCAGCCTCTCAGGGGGGAACCAAGAC. It translates to CASLSGGNQD. The entire CDR3 is CASLSGGNQDTQYF.

As for this clone: Any gene name here is a mouse gene name. The CDR3 is cut off 4 residues early in the read; its end comes from the germline J gene. The chain is built from TRBV13-1 and TRBJ2-1; D might be TRBD1 (6 bases). V lost 0 bases and J lost 4, with 8 bases in between. CDR3 length equals 14 residues. Germline CDR1 is NSHNY and CDR2 is SYGAGN. The CDR3 loop is CASSDGGQYAEQFF. The DNA read from the CDR3 is TGTGCCAGCAGTGATGGCGGACAGTATGCT.

This clone occurred a few times. Mouse germline and gene names are used. The read falls 4 residues short of the CDR3 end, and the missing part is taken from the germline J gene. This chain links TRBV1 with TRBJ2-5, with TRBD2 identical over 9 bases. The trim removed 1 base at V and 0 bases at J, leaving 5 bases unmatched. Germline CDR1 is NSQYPW and CDR2 is LRSPGD (reference sequence). This CDR3 spans 17 amino acids. The DNA read from the CDR3 is TGCACCTGCAGTGCAGGAGGGACTGGGAGTAACCAAGAC. It codes for CTCSAGGTGSNQD. The whole CDR3 protein reads CTCSAGGTGSNQDTQYF. Full variable domain (remainder filled in from reference TRBV1 and TRBJ2-5): VTLLEQNPRWRLVPRGQAVNLRCILKNSQYPWMSWYQQDLQKQLQWLFTLRSPGDKEVKSLPGADYLATRVTDTELRLQVANMSQGRTLYCTCSAGGTGSNQDTQYFGPGTRLLVL.

This clone has a handful of counts. The gene names given are mouse names. The DNA read from the CDR3 is TGTGCCAGCAGTGATTTTGGGGGCTAT. Encoded protein: CASSDFGGY. The whole CDR3 sequence is CASSDFGGYEQYF. This chain uses TRBV13-3 with TRBJ2-7; tentative D call: TRBD2 (6 bases). The CDR3 goes on 4 residues after the read ends, and that part is filled in from the germline J gene. Germline CDR1 reads NNHDY; CDR2 reads SYVADS. The CDR3 is 13 residues long. V lost 1 base to trimming and J lost 3 bases, with 8 bases between them.

Comments on this clone: Gene names follow the mouse nomenclature. The read terminates 4 residues before the CDR3 end, so the remaining end is supplied by the germline J gene. V gene TRBV19 combines with J gene TRBJ2-5; unclear D gene. V shed 4 bases and J shed 0 bases, with 9 bases lying between them. CDR3 length equals 14 residues. Germline-derived CDR1 and CDR2 are FNHDT and SITEND (reference sequence). CDR3 sequence: CASSPRQNQDTQYF. The CDR3 DNA, read in part, is TGTGCCAGCAGTCCTCGACAAAACCAAGAC.

This clone was found a few times. Germline and genes here are mouse. With the read ending 4 residues before the CDR3 end, the germline J gene is used to fill in that end. The chain couples TRBV17 to TRBJ2-3, with 7 bases fitting TRBD2. J gave up 0 bases and V 4 bases, and 4 bases lay outside the gene matches. Per germline, CDR1 MNHDT and CDR2 YYDKIL. The CDR3 loop spans 15 amino acids. The CDR3 loop reads CASSTWGSSAETLYF. The part of the CDR3 DNA that was read is TGTGCTAGCAGTACCTGGGGGTCTAGTGCAGAA. The whole variable domain, filled in from reference TRBV17 and TRBJ2-3, reads DTTVKQNPRYKLARVGKPVNLICSQTMNHDTMYWYQKKPNQAPKLLLFYYDKILNREADTFEKFQSSRPNNSFCSLYIGSAGLEYSAMYLCASSTWGSSAETLYFGSGTRLTVL.

Comment on this clone: Gene names refer to mouse genes. Read coverage stops 4 residues before the CDR3 terminus; the germline J gene supplies the remainder. The chain is built from TRBV13-1 and TRBJ2-7, with a weak D call TRBD1 (5 bases). There are 14 residues in the CDR3. Germline CDR1 is NSHNY and CDR2 is SYGAGN. V shed 2 bases and J shed 0 bases, with 9 bases lying between them. CDR3 sequence reads: CASSDQGPSYEQYF. The sequenced part of the CDR3 DNA is TGTGCCAGCAGTGACCAGGGCCCCTCCTAT.

This clone was detected many times. Gene labels here are mouse ones. The CDR3 end lies 4 residues beyond the end of the read and is filled in from the germline J gene. At the DNA level, this CDR3 is encoded by other sequences in the same sample as well. This chain uses TRBV1 with TRBJ2-5; D is unclear. Germline loops: CDR1 NSQYPW, CDR2 LRSPGD (reference sequence). The CDR3 has 14 amino acids. Trimming removed 0 bases from V and 2 bases from J, with 6 bases in between. The CDR3 bases that were read are TGCACCTGCAGTGCAGATAGGGTCCAAGAC. Translation gives CTCSADRVQD. The CDR3 in full is CTCSADRVQDTQYF.